This T cell receptor (beta chain) was captured in a study of blood T cell repertoires in COVID-19. Study-level background: COVID-19 samples from acute and convalescent phases originated in the United States, Italy and Spain.

TCRdb's copy holds only in-frame clones and misses some; the assay was immunoSEQ multiplex PCR. Seen here are fewer than 300,000 clones, 86% observed once, and the top ten hold over 9.5%. CDR3 length: 15 amino acids. Germline-derived CDR1 and CDR2 are MNHEY and SVGAGI. The V and J ends lost 6 bases and 1 base respectively, with 14 bases between them. Seattle cases were enrolled at active infection and followed longitudinally. This sequence was found in a woman in her thirties with COVID-19, enrolled during active disease. Sequenced: peripheral blood. The chain couples TRBV6-5 to TRBJ2-3; D perhaps matches TRBD2 (7 bases). The CDR3, as DNA: TGTGCCAGCAGCCCGAGGGGGGGCGGCACAGATACGCAGTATTTT. Amino acids: CASSPRGGGTDTQYF.